The present TCR beta chain was sequenced within a study of blood T cells in healthy people across ages. The CDR3 extends over 14 amino acids. V dropped 5 bases and J dropped 2 bases, with 13 bases sitting between them. The germline V gene encodes CDR1 SGHRS and CDR2 YFSETQ. In its sample, this clonotype was seen a few times. Next came a second PCR, run for about 6 to 12 cycles, which used a sample-barcoded 5' primer along with a J-beta primer mix. A single record per CDR3 protein comes from TCRdb applying MiXCR to the 5' RACE reads. The table shows over a million distinct CDR3 sequences, with about 25% occurring only once. This sample also belongs to another study, concerning T cells of mothers and their children.

The chain recombines TRBV5-1 with TRBJ1-2, with D hard to call. The sequence was collected from a girl under 10 years old in good health. Material: blood. The CDR3 DNA follows: TGCGCCAGCAGTATCGACACCGTAAACTATGGCTACACCTTC. Amino acid sequence: CASSIDTVNYGYTF.